This T cell receptor (beta chain) originates from a study of immune evolution from preneoplasia to lung adenocarcinoma. Profiled with immunoSEQ multiplex PCR; TCRdb holds only in-frame clones, not every one. This table holds 2,500 to 3,500 clones, roughly 87% found once. The clonotype comes from a person in their 40s with lung adenocarcinoma. Specimen: FFPE adjacent normal lung tissue.

The CDR3 nucleotides are TGTGCCAGCAGCTTAATCGGGCAGACTAGCTCCTATAATTCACCCCTCCACTTT. It yields the protein CASSLIGQTSSYNSPLHF. The chain recombines TRBV5-6 with TRBJ1-6; D is undetermined. CDR1 SGHDT and CDR2 YYEEEE come from the germline V gene. The CDR3 extends over 18 amino acids. V was clipped by 2 bases and J by 0 bases, with 15 bases between them.